This is a list of T cell receptor beta chains from one sample in a study of T cell changes during pregnancy in multiple sclerosis. Here immunoSEQ multiplex PCR was the method, and the copy in TCRdb shows in-frame clones only, minus some. The data contain approximately 130,000 clones, 90% to 98% of them singletons. The sequencing used peripheral blood, collected after pregnancy. All receptors derive from a female donor with multiple sclerosis, enrolled in a pregnancy study. Each CDR3 is given with its conserved first and last residue. A D gene is named only where the DNA matches it firmly. Not every row has a clone size; where given, it reads once, few, many or a size class.

clone_size | j_call | d_call | v_call | cdr3_aa | cdr3_nt
- | TRBJ2-5 | - | TRBV2 | CASSMREGGTQYF | TGTGCCAGCAGTATGAGGGAGGGGGGGACCCAGTACTTC
- | TRBJ2-7 | TRBD2 | TRBV27 | CASSRLGGRVGEQYF | TGTGCCAGCAGCCGGCTGGGCGGGAGGGTGGGCGAGCAGTACTTC
- | TRBJ2-5 | - | TRBV29-1 | CSVDRQGRQETQYF | TGCAGCGTTGATCGGCAGGGGAGACAAGAGACCCAGTACTTC
- | TRBJ2-5 | TRBD2 | TRBV11-2 | CASSFGAGARPETQYF | TGTGCCAGCAGCTTTGGGGCGGGAGCCCGACCGGAGACCCAGTACTTC
- | TRBJ1-2 | - | TRBV27 | CASSHGYGYTF | TGTGCCAGCAGCCACGGCTATGGCTACACCTTC
- | TRBJ2-2 | TRBD2 | TRBV5-1 | CASSLTLAGGLNTGELFF | TGCGCCAGCAGCTTGACCCTAGCGGGAGGATTGAACACCGGGGAGCTGTTTTTT
- | TRBJ2-7 | - | TRBV7-2 | CASSPTPGSYEQYF | TGTGCCAGCAGCCCTACGCCGGGGAGCTACGAGCAGTACTTC
- | TRBJ1-2 | - | TRBV2 | CASSVLYGYTF | TGTGCCAGCAGTGTCCTCTATGGCTACACCTTC
- | TRBJ1-1 | - | TRBV27 | CASSLSTALNTEAFF | TGTGCCAGCAGTTTATCGACAGCCTTGAACACTGAAGCTTTCTTT
once | TRBJ1-5 | - | TRBV15 | CAIKRQPQHF | TGTGCCATCAAGCGGCAGCCCCAGCATTTT
- | TRBJ2-3 | TRBD1 | TRBV5-5 | CASRTGGKWKDTQYF | TGTGCCAGCAGGACAGGGGGAAAGTGGAAAGATACGCAGTATTTT
- | TRBJ2-5 | - | TRBV6-1 | CASGDSDTQYF | TGTGCCAGTGGGGACTCGGATACCCAGTACTTC
- | TRBJ1-2 | - | TRBV19 | CASQAGVQGIYGYTF | TGTGCCAGTCAGGCCGGAGTACAGGGAATCTATGGCTACACCTTC
- | TRBJ1-2 | - | TRBV19 | CASTMGAPNYGYTF | TGTGCCAGTACCATGGGGGCGCCTAACTATGGCTACACCTTC
- | TRBJ2-5 | TRBD2 | TRBV2 | CASSERLAGGPGQETQYF | TGTGCCAGCAGTGAAAGACTAGCGGGAGGGCCTGGGCAAGAGACCCAGTACTTC
few | TRBJ1-1 | - | TRBV2 | CASSVGTTSKF | TGTGCCAGCAGTGTTGGCACGACATCGAAATTT
- | TRBJ2-3 | - | TRBV29-1 | CSVEIRADTQYF | TGCAGCGTTGAAATCAGGGCGGATACGCAGTATTTT
- | TRBJ2-7 | TRBD2 | TRBV6-1 | CASFSGTSSYEQYF | TGTGCCAGTTTTAGCGGGACGAGCTCCTACGAGCAGTACTTC
- | TRBJ2-7 | TRBD2 | TRBV7-2 | CASSLPGLTSPYEQYF | TGTGCCAGCAGCTTGCCGGGACTAACATCCCCCTACGAGCAGTACTTC
- | TRBJ1-2 | - | TRBV2 | CASSEAKAAGVNRYTF | TGTGCCAGCAGTGAAGCGAAAGCGGCGGGGGTTAACCGCTACACCTTC
- | TRBJ1-5 | - | TRBV28 | CASSLWEGQGLNQPQHF | TGTGCCAGCAGTTTATGGGAGGGCCAGGGACTAAATCAGCCCCAGCATTTT
- | TRBJ2-3 | TRBD1 | TRBV2 | CASRLNLRPGQGTDTQYF | TGTGCCAGCAGGTTAAATCTCCGACCGGGACAGGGGACAGATACGCAGTATTTT
- | TRBJ2-7 | TRBD1 | TRBV28 | CASSVRDRVGEQYF | TGTGCCAGCAGTGTCCGGGACAGGGTCGGCGAGCAGTACTTC
once | TRBJ2-3 | TRBD2 | TRBV10-3 | CATKSGSGFADTQYF | TGTGCCACCAAAAGCGGGAGCGGATTCGCAGATACGCAGTATTTT
- | TRBJ2-7 | TRBD2 | TRBV10-3 | CAIMGGAYEQYF | TGTGCCATCATGGGGGGGGCCTACGAGCAGTACTTC
- | TRBJ2-7 | - | TRBV10-3 | CAISEWESREQYF | TGTGCCATCAGTGAGTGGGAGTCCCGGGAGCAGTACTTC
once | TRBJ1-2 | - | TRBV28 | CASRNFDRNYGYTF | TGTGCCAGCAGGAACTTCGACAGGAACTATGGCTACACCTTC
- | TRBJ2-1 | TRBD2 | TRBV27 | CASSPLTSGGLLEQFF | TGTGCCAGCAGTCCACTGACTAGCGGGGGGCTATTAGAGCAGTTCTTC
- | TRBJ2-7 | TRBD1 | TRBV7-7 | CASSLGQGFEQYF | TGTGCTAGCAGCTTAGGACAGGGATTCGAGCAGTACTTC
- | TRBJ2-1 | - | TRBV4-1 | CASSQNIYNEQFF | TGCGCCAGCAGCCAAAACATCTACAATGAGCAGTTCTTC
- | TRBJ2-3 | TRBD1 | TRBV19 | CASSIGTASTDTQYF | TGTGCCAGTAGTATTGGGACAGCTAGCACAGATACGCAGTATTTT
- | TRBJ2-3 | TRBD2 | TRBV7-8 | CASSLATSGSQDTQYF | TGTGCCAGCAGCTTAGCGACGAGCGGGAGTCAAGATACGCAGTATTTT
- | TRBJ2-7 | - | TRBV28 | CASSLWSREQYF | TGTGCCAGCAGTTTATGGTCTCGGGAGCAGTACTTC
- | TRBJ1-2 | TRBD1 | TRBV28 | CASRGGHLLSYGYTF | TGTGCCAGCAGAGGGGGCCACCTTCTAAGCTATGGCTACACCTTC
- | TRBJ2-7 | - | TRBV27 | CASSPSSGPYEQYF | TGTGCCAGCAGTCCCTCCAGCGGACCCTACGAGCAGTACTTC
- | TRBJ2-7 | - | TRBV28 | CASSYDLRTAYEQYF | TGTGCCAGCAGCTACGACCTCCGGACAGCCTACGAGCAGTACTTC
- | TRBJ2-7 | - | TRBV7-3 | CASSRDWSYEQYF | TGTGCCAGCAGTCGGGACTGGAGCTACGAGCAGTACTTC
- | TRBJ1-2 | TRBD1 | TRBV11-2 | CASNGQGGYGYTF | TGTGCCAGCAACGGACAGGGGGGCTATGGCTACACCTTC
- | TRBJ2-1 | - | TRBV27 | CASSQSGTSSYNEQFF | TGTGCCAGCAGTCAAAGCGGGACAAGCTCCTACAATGAGCAGTTCTTC
- | TRBJ2-7 | TRBD1 | TRBV6-1 | CASSEAIGTVPYEQYF | TGTGCCAGCAGTGAAGCAATCGGGACAGTTCCCTACGAGCAGTACTTC
- | TRBJ1-3 | - | TRBV5-6 | CASSQQGPSSGNTIYF | TGTGCCAGCAGCCAACAGGGACCGAGCTCTGGAAACACCATATATTTT
- | TRBJ2-7 | - | TRBV5-1 | CASSYSSTNEQYF | TGCGCCAGCAGCTATAGTAGCACCAACGAGCAGTACTTC
- | TRBJ1-4 | TRBD1 | TRBV19 | CASSPTGADEKLFF | TGTGCCAGTAGCCCGACAGGGGCGGATGAAAAACTGTTTTTT
- | TRBJ1-2 | - | TRBV14 | CASSQVRQGGYTF | TGTGCCAGCAGCCAAGTACGGCAGGGTGGCTACACCTTC
- | TRBJ2-2 | - | TRBV21-1 | CASSNRFRASGTGELFF | TGTGCCAGCAGCAACCGCTTTAGAGCCTCGGGCACCGGGGAGCTGTTTTTT
- | TRBJ1-6 | - | TRBV5-4 | CASSSGGFPLNSPLHF | TGTGCCAGCAGCTCGGGGGGCTTCCCTCTAAATTCACCCCTCCACTTT
once | TRBJ2-1 | TRBD2 | TRBV27 | CASSLGPSGSNEQFF | TGTGCCAGCAGTTTAGGTCCTAGCGGGAGCAATGAGCAGTTCTTC
- | TRBJ2-7 | - | TRBV6-5 | CASSSSSGAPYEQYF | TGTGCCAGCAGTTCCTCGTCAGGGGCCCCTTACGAGCAGTACTTC
once | TRBJ2-6 | - | TRBV27 | CASRAVGRRGSGANVLTF | TGTGCCAGCAGGGCTGTGGGGCGCCGAGGAAGTGGGGCCAACGTCCTGACTTTC
once | TRBJ2-3 | - | TRBV7-8 | CASSPPESTDTQYF | TGTGCCAGCAGCCCCCCCGAGAGCACAGATACGCAGTATTTT
once | TRBJ2-2 | - | TRBV19 | CASSIYDKTGELFF | TGTGCCAGTAGTATATATGACAAAACCGGGGAGCTGTTTTTT
- | TRBJ2-1 | TRBD2 | TRBV27 | CASRTRTSGTYNEQFF | TGTGCCAGCAGGACGAGGACTAGCGGAACCTACAATGAGCAGTTCTTC